A single sample is the source of the 21 T cell receptor beta chains below, sequenced in a study of identical twins. TCRdb re-called the 5' RACE reads with MiXCR, one entry per CDR3 protein. The sample lists about 690,000 distinct CDR3 sequences, 5.5% to 6.5% occurring once. Sequenced input: naive T cells sorted from blood. These receptors all come from a man aged 18 to 30 in good health.

V gene TRBV13 combines with J gene TRBJ2-3; 8 bases agree with TRBD2. CDR3 length equals 15 residues. V lost 5 bases and J lost 1; bases outside the gene matches: 5. Per germline, CDR1 PRHDT and CDR2 FYEKMQ (reference sequence). The CDR3, as DNA: TGTGCCAGCAGCGGGTATAGCGGGGGCACAGATACGCAGTATTTT. Translating it yields CASSGYSGGTDTQYF. The variable domain in full, with the rest retrieved from reference TRBV13 and TRBJ2-3, is AAGVIQSPRHLIKEKRETATLKCYPIPRHDTVYWYQQGPGQDPQFLISFYEKMQSDKGSIPDRFSAQQFSDYHSELNMSSLELGDSALYFCASSGYSGGTDTQYFGPGTRLTVL.

This clonotype was counted many times. The chain combines TRBV28 with TRBJ1-5; 8 nucleotides agree with TRBD1. The CDR3 runs 14 residues. V gave up 7 bases and J gave up 5 bases; unmatched junction bases: 7. Germline V gives CDR1 MDHEN, CDR2 SYDVKM. Written as DNA, the CDR3 is TGTGCCAGCACCAACAGGGGGTGGCATCAGCCCCAGCATTTT. Protein: CASTNRGWHQPQHF. The entire variable domain, with the rest obtained from reference TRBV28 and TRBJ1-5, is as follows: DVKVTQSSRYLVKRTGEKVFLECVQDMDHENMFWYRQDPGLGLRLIYFSYDVKMKEKGDIPEGYSVSREKKERFSLILESASTNQTSMYLCASTNRGWHQPQHFGDGTRLSIL.

The sample holds a few counts of this clonotype. The V gene is TRBV18, the J gene TRBJ2-7, with D uncertain. Trimming pared 5 bases from V and 2 bases from J, leaving 13 bases between. This CDR3 is 14 amino acids long. Germline-derived CDR1 and CDR2 are KGHSH and LQKENI. CDR3 sequence: CASSEGTEAYEQYV. CDR3 sequence (DNA): TGTGCCAGCTCAGAAGGTACGGAAGCCTACGAGCAGTACGTC.

This clonotype turned up a few times. The CDR3 DNA reads as TGCGCCAGCAGCTCCCTGAGAGGGTCTGGGGCCAACGTCCTGACTTTC. Protein sequence: CASSSLRGSGANVLTF. The J gene is TRBJ2-6, the V gene TRBV5-1, with D possibly being TRBD2 (5 bases). Germline V gives CDR1 SGHRS, CDR2 YFSETQ. Deletions cut 3 bases from V and 1 base from J, with 11 bases between. The CDR3 contains 16 residues.

The table lists this clonotype with a few counts. This chain uses TRBV12-3 or TRBV12-4 with TRBJ2-7; D may be TRBD2 (7 bases). The CDR3 has 15 residues. With 1 base removed from V and 4 bases from J, the gap between germline ends came to 14 bases. The CDR3 reads CASSLVPGGAYEQYV. As DNA, the CDR3 is TGTGCCAGCAGTTTAGTGCCGGGGGGCGCGTACGAGCAGTACGTC.

This clonotype was recorded many times. This chain uses TRBV7-9 with TRBJ2-2, with TRBD1 matching over 7 bases. Germline V gene data show CDR1 as SEHNR and CDR2 as FQNEAQ (reference sequence). The CDR3 has 16 amino acids. J was trimmed by 4 bases and V by 5 bases; bases with no gene match: 10. The CDR3 nucleotides read TGTGCCAGCAGCCCGGACGACAGGGTGCGCACCGGGGAGCTGTTTTTT. This codes for CASSPDDRVRTGELFF.

This clonotype has ten or more counts. V is TRBV10-1 and J is TRBJ2-1; TRBD2 matches at 10 bases. This CDR3 region has 15 residues. The germline V gene encodes CDR1 WNHNN and CDR2 SYGVQD (reference sequence). V lost 3 bases and J lost 5; bases outside the gene matches: 4. The CDR3, as DNA: TGCGCCAGCAGTGACGGTAGCGGGAGGCACAATGAGCAGTTCTTC. This sequence encodes CASSDGSGRHNEQFF.

This clonotype was seen a few times. The chain employs TRBV20-1 and TRBJ1-4; TRBD1 is a possible D gene (6 bases). The germline V gene has CDR1 DFQATT and CDR2 SNEGSKA (reference sequence). Trimming removed 1 base at V and 6 bases at J, with 12 bases between. There are 14 residues in the CDR3. CDR3 in DNA: TGCAGTGCTAGAGTAATCGGGGGCGATGAAAAACTGTTTTTT. This gives the protein CSARVIGGDEKLFF.

The V gene is TRBV4-2, the J gene TRBJ2-2; 7 bases align to TRBD1. Looked up from germline, CDR1 is LGHNA and CDR2 is YNFKEQ. V shed 4 bases and J 4 bases; nucleotides not matched to a gene: 9. This CDR3 has 16 amino acids. The CDR3: CASSLEGGRATGELFF. The CDR3 DNA is TGTGCCAGCAGCCTCGAAGGGGGCCGGGCCACCGGGGAGCTGTTTTTT.

The genes are TRBV12-5 and TRBJ1-5; 7 bases map to TRBD1. CDR3 length equals 13 residues. The germline V gene encodes CDR1 LGHNT and CDR2 FRNRAP. V trimming: 1 base; J trimming: 7 bases; junction bases outside the gene matches: 1. CDR3 DNA sequence: TGTGCTAGTGGTTTGGGACAGGGACAGCCCCAGCATTTT. Protein product: CASGLGQGQPQHF.

This clonotype was recorded at least ten times. V and J are TRBV12-3 or TRBV12-4 and TRBJ2-2; 7 bases align to TRBD2. Trimming cost V 2 bases and J 4 bases; bases outside gene matches: 1. The CDR3 spans 14 residues. The CDR3 sequence: CASSLSGITGELFF. CDR3 coding DNA: TGTGCCAGCAGTTTAAGCGGGATCACCGGGGAGCTGTTTTTT.

This clonotype was found many times. The chain has TRBV7-9 and TRBJ2-5; D gene unclear. The CDR3 has 13 residues. CDR1 SEHNR and CDR2 FQNEAQ come from the germline V gene (reference sequence). V was clipped by 7 bases and J by 2 bases, with 11 bases between them. This chain's CDR3 is CASMRSLQETQYF. CDR3 nucleotide sequence: TGTGCCAGCATGCGGAGTTTGCAAGAGACCCAGTACTTC. The full variable domain, with the rest looked up from reference TRBV7-9 and TRBJ2-5, is DTGVSQNPRHKITKRGQNVTFRCDPISEHNRLYWYRQTLGQGPEFLTYFQNEAQLEKSRLLSDRFSAERPKGSFSTLEIQRTEQGDSAMYLCASMRSLQETQYFGPGTRLLVL.

V usage is TRBV29-1 and J usage is TRBJ2-1; D unclear. The CDR3 extends over 13 amino acids. Germline V CDR1 and CDR2: SQVTM, ANQGSEA. The V gene lost 4 bases and the J gene lost 0 bases, with 7 bases spanning the gap. For the CDR3, the DNA is TGCAGCGTTGCGGTAAACTCCTACAATGAGCAGTTCTTC. Translation: CSVAVNSYNEQFF.

The V call is TRBV14, the J call TRBJ2-7; tentatively, D is TRBD2 (6 bases). The V gene lost 2 bases and the J gene lost 3 bases, with 11 bases spanning the gap. This CDR3 comprises 14 residues. Germline V gives CDR1 SGHDN, CDR2 FVKESK. The DNA of the CDR3 is TGTGCCAGCAGCCAAAATAGCGGAAACTACGAGCAGTACGTC. Protein product: CASSQNSGNYEQYV.

This clonotype was counted ten times or more. V and J are TRBV7-9 and TRBJ1-4; D gene unclear. V lost 6 bases and J 7 bases, leaving 6 bases between the germline ends. This CDR3 comprises 11 residues. Germline V gene sequence: CDR1 SEHNR, CDR2 FQNEAQ (reference sequence). The CDR3 DNA is TGTGCCAGCAGAGAGGGTGAAAAACTGTTTTTT. This codes for CASREGEKLFF.

This clonotype was observed many times. The chain uses TRBV3-1 and TRBJ2-3; no reliable D call. Trimming stripped 6 bases from V and 5 bases from J, with 12 bases between. CDR3 length equals 13 residues. From germline, CDR1 is LGHDT and CDR2 YNNKEL (reference sequence). The CDR3 here is CASRSPLGDTQYF. The CDR3 region has the DNA TGTGCCAGCAGATCACCGCTGGGAGATACGCAGTATTTT.

This clonotype has at least ten counts. The genes are TRBV5-1 and TRBJ2-3, with D uncertain. V was shortened by 7 bases and J by 6 bases, with 12 bases between the two germline ends. The germline gives CDR1 SGHRS, CDR2 YFSETQ. CDR3 size: 12 residues. In DNA, the CDR3 is TGCGCCAGCGGGGATCATAGGGATACGCAGTATTTT. Protein product: CASGDHRDTQYF.

The chain links TRBV5-1 to TRBJ2-7; D call uncertain. The CDR3 loop spans 13 amino acids. The V gene's germline CDR1 is SGHRS and CDR2 YFSETQ. V shed 4 bases and J shed 1 base, with 9 bases lying between them. The chain's CDR3 is CASSDPPSYEQYF. The CDR3, as DNA: TGCGCCAGCAGCGATCCCCCATCCTACGAGCAGTACTTC.

This clonotype was found a few times. The chain has TRBV11-2 and TRBJ2-1; possibly TRBD1 or TRBD2 for D (5 bases each). V gave up 1 base and J gave up 3 bases, with 10 bases separating them. Germline values: CDR1 SGHAT, CDR2 FQNNGV. The CDR3 consists of 15 residues. The CDR3 DNA reads TGTGCCAGCAGCTTAGCGGGGCCATACTACAATGAGCAGTTCTTC. Protein: CASSLAGPYYNEQFF.

This clonotype was seen ten or more times. This chain joins TRBV9 and TRBJ1-1; a possible D gene is TRBD1 (5 bases). Germline-derived CDR1 and CDR2 are SGDLS and YYNGEE. Trimming took off 4 bases at V and 0 bases at J, with 10 bases between the two ends. This CDR3 spans 14 amino acids. In DNA, the CDR3 is TGTGCCAGCAGCACCCAAGGGGTGAACACTGAAGCTTTCTTT. Amino acid sequence: CASSTQGVNTEAFF.

Ten or more counts support this clonotype. The genes are TRBV12-3 or TRBV12-4 and TRBJ2-3; D is uncertain. The CDR3 runs to 11 residues. Trimming pared 8 bases from V and 2 bases from J, leaving 5 bases between. The DNA for the CDR3 is TGTGCCAGCCGGGCCACAGATACGCAGTATTTT. Residues: CASRATDTQYF.